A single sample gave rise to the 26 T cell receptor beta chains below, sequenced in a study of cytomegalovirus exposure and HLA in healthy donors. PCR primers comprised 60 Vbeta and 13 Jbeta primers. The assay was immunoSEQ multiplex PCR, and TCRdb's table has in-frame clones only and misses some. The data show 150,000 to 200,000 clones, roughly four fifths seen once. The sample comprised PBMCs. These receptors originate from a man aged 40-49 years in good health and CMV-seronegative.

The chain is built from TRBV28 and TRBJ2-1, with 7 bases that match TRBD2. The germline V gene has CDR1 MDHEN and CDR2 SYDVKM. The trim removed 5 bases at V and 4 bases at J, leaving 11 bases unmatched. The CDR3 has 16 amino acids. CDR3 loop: CASSTPSAGTYNEQFF. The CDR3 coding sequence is TGTGCCAGCAGTACCCCTTCAGCGGGAACATACAATGAGCAGTTCTTC. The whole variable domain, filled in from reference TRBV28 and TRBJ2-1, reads DVKVTQSSRYLVKRTGEKVFLECVQDMDHENMFWYRQDPGLGLRLIYFSYDVKMKEKGDIPEGYSVSREKKERFSLILESASTNQTSMYLCASSTPSAGTYNEQFFGPGTRLTVL.

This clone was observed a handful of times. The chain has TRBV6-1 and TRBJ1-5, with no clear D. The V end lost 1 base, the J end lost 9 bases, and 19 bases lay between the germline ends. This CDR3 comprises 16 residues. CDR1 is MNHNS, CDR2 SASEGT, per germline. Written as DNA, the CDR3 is TGTGCCAGCAGTGAAGAAGGACTCCTGGCTGTTCGGCCCCAGCATTTT. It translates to CASSEEGLLAVRPQHF.

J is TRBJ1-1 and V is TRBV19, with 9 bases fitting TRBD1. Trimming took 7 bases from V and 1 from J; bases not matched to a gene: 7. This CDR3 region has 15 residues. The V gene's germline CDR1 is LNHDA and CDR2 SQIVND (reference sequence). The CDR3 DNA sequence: TGTGCCAGTAACAGGGGGCGGATTGGGAACACTGAAGCTTTCTTT. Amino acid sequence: CASNRGRIGNTEAFF.

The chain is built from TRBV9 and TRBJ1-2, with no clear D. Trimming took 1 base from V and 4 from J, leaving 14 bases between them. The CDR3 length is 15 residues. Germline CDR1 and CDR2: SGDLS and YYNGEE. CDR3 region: CASSVWENSIYGYTF. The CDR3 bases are TGTGCCAGCAGCGTATGGGAGAATTCCATCTATGGCTACACCTTC.

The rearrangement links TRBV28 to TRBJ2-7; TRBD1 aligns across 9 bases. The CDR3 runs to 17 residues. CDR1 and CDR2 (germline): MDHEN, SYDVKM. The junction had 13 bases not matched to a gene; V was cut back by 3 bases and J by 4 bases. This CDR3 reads CASSLVGGGTGLYEQYF. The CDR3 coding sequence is TGTGCCAGCAGTTTGGTAGGGGGGGGGACAGGGCTATACGAGCAGTACTTC.

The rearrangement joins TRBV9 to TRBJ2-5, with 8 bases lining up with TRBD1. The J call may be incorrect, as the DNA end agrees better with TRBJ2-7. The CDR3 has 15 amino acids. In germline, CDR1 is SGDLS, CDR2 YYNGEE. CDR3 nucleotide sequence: TGTGCCAGCAGCTTAGGACAGGGTAAGTCCTACGAGCAGTACTTC. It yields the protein CASSLGQGKSYEQYF.

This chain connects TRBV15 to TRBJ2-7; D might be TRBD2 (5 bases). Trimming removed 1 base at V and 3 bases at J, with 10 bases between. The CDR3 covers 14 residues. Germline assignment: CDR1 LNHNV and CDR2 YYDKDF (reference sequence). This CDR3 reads CATSRGGDLYEQYF. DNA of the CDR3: TGTGCCACCAGCAGAGGGGGAGACCTCTACGAGCAGTACTTC.

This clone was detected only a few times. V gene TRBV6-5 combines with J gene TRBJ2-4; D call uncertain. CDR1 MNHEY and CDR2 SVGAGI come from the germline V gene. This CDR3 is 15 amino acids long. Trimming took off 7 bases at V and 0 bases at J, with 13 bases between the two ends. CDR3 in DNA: TGTGCCAGCACCGACTTATTTCTAGCCAAAAACATTCAGTACTTC. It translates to CASTDLFLAKNIQYF.

The CDR3 loop is CASSIERGYEQYF. The CDR3 DNA is TGTGCCAGTAGTATAGAGCGTGGCTACGAGCAGTACTTC. The chain combines TRBV19 with TRBJ2-7; D gene uncertain. Trimming removed 0 bases at V and 3 bases at J, with 6 bases between. The CDR3 runs 13 residues. The germline CDR1 and CDR2 sequences are LNHDA and SQIVND (reference sequence). The entire variable domain, with the rest obtained from reference TRBV19 and TRBJ2-7, is as follows: DGGITQSPKYLFRKEGQNVTLSCEQNLNHDAMYWYRQDPGQGLRLIYYSQIVNDFQKGDIAEGYSVSREKKESFPLTVTSAQKNPTAFYLCASSIERGYEQYFGPGTRLTVT.

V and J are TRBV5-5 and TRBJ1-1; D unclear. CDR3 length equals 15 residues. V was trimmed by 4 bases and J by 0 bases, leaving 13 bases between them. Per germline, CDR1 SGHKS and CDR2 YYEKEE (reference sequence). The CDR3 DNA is TGTGCCAGCAGCACCGAGGGAGTCATGAACACTGAAGCTTTCTTT. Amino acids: CASSTEGVMNTEAFF.

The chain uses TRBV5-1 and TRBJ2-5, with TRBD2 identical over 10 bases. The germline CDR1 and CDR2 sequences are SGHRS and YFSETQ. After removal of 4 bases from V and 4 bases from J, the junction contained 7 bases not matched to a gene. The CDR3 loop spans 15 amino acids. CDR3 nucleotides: TGCGCCAGCAGCGACTCCCTAGCGGGAGTAGAGACCCAGTACTTC. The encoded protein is CASSDSLAGVETQYF.

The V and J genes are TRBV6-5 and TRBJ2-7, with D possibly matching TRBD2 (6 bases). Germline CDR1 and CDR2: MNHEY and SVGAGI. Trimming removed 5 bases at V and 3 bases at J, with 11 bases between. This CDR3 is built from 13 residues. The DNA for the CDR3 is TGTGCCAGCAGTGAACGGGAGAACTACGAGCAGTACTTC. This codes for CASSERENYEQYF.

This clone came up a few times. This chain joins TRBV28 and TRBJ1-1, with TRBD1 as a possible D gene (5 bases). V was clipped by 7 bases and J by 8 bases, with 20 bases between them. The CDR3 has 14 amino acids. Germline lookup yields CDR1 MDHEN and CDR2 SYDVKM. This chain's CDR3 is CASMSSGARSEAFF. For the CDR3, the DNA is TGTGCCAGCATGTCAAGTGGGGCGCGATCCGAAGCTTTCTTT.

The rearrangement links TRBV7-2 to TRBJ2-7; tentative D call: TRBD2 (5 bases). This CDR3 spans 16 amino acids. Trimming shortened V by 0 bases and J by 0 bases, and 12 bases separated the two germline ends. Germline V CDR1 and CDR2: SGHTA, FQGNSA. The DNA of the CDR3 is TGTGCCAGCAGCTTAGCCCGGGCGGGCCTCTCCTACGAGCAGTACTTC. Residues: CASSLARAGLSYEQYF.

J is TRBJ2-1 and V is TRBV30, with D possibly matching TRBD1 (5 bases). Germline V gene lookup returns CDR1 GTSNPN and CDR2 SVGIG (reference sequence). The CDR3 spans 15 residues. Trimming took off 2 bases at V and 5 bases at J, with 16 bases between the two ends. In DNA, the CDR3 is TGTGCCTGGAGTCCTTACAGGCTTGCCGACAATGAGCAGTTCTTC. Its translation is CAWSPYRLADNEQFF. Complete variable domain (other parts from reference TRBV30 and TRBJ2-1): SQTIHQWPATLVQPVGSPLSLECTVEGTSNPNLYWYRQAAGRGLQLLFYSVGIGQISSEVPQNLSASRPQDRQFILSSKKLLLSDSGFYLCAWSPYRLADNEQFFGPGTRLTVL.

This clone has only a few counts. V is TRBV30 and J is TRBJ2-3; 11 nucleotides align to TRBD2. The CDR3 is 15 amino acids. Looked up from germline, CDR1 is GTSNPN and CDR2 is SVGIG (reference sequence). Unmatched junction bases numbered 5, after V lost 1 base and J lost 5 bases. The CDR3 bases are TGTGCCTGGAGTGCCACTAGCGGGAGCCGAGATACGCAGTATTTT. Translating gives CAWSATSGSRDTQYF.

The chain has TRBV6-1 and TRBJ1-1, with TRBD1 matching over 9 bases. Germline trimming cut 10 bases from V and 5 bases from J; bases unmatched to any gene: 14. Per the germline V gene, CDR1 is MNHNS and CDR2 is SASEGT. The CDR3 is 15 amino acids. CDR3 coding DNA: TGTGCCACCAACAGGGGGCGGTTTGTAAAAACTGAAGCTTTCTTT. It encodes CATNRGRFVKTEAFF.

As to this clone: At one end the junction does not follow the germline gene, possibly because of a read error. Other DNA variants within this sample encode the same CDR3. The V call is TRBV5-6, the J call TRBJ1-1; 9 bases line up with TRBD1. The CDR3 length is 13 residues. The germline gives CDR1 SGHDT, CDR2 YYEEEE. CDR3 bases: TGTGCCAGCGGCCGAACAGGGGGCTCTGAGGCTTTCTTT. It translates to CASGRTGGSEAFF.

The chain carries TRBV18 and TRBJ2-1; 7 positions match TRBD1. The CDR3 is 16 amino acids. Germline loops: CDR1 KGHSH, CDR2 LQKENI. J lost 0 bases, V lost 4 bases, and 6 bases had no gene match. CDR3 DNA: TGTGCCAGCTCACTGGGACAGCTGAACTCCTACAATGAGCAGTTCTTC. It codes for CASSLGQLNSYNEQFF.

Written as DNA, the CDR3 is TGCGCCAGCAGCCAAGATTCAACCCAGGGTCCCTACGAGCAGTACTTC. Residues: CASSQDSTQGPYEQYF. The genes are TRBV4-1 and TRBJ2-7; D perhaps matches TRBD1 (5 bases). Germline V lookup: CDR1 MGHRA, CDR2 YSYEKL. Deletions cut 0 bases from V and 2 bases from J, with 14 bases between. CDR3 length: 16 residues.

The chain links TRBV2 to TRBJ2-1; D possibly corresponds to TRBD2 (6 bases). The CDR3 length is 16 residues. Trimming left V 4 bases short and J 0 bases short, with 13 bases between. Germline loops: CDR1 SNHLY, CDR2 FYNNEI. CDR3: CASSGIAVPSYNEQFF. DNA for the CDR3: TGTGCCAGCAGTGGAATAGCGGTACCCTCCTACAATGAGCAGTTCTTC.

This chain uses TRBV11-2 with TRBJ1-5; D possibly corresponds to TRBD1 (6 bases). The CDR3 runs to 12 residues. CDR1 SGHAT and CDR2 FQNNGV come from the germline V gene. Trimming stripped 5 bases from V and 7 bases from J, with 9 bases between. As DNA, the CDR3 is TGTGCCAGCAGCCCCACAGGGCAGCCCCAGCATTTT. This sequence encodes CASSPTGQPQHF. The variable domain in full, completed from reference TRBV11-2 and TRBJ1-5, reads EAGVAQSPRYKIIEKRQSVAFWCNPISGHATLYWYQQILGQGPKLLIQFQNNGVVDDSQLPKDRFSAERLKGVDSTLKIQPAKLEDSAVYLCASSPTGQPQHFGDGTRLSIL.

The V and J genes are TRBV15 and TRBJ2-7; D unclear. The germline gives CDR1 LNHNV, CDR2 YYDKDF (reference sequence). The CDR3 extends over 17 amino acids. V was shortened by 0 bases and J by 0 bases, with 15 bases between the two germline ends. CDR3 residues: CATSRDRVLKSSYEQYF. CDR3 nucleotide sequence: TGTGCCACCAGCAGAGATCGAGTCCTCAAGAGCTCCTACGAGCAGTACTTC.

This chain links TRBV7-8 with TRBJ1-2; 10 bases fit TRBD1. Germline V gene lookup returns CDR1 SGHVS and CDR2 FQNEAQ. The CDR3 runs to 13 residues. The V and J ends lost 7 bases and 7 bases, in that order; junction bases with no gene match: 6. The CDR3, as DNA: TGTGCCAGCACCGGGACAGGGGACAGTGGCTACACCTTC. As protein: CASTGTGDSGYTF.

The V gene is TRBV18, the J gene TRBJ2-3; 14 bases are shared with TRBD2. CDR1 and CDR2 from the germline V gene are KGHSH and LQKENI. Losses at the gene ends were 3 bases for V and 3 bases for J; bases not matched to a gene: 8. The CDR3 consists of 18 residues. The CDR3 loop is CASSPGTSGSFLTDTQYF. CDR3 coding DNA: TGTGCCAGCTCACCGGGGACTAGCGGGAGTTTTTTGACAGATACGCAGTATTTT.

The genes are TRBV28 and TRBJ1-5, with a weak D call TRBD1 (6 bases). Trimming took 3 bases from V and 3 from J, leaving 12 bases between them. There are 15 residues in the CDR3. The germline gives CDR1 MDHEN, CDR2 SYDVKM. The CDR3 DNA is TGTGCCAGCAGTTTCGGACAGATCCACAATCAGCCCCAGCATTTT. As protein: CASSFGQIHNQPQHF.